Reported below is one TCR beta chain. Antigen specificity is unknown. What was amplified from RNA transcripts were TCR beta CDR3 regions. Using the HTBI primer set, a first-round RT-PCR was run on the TCR CDR3. TCRdb re-called the multiplex PCR reads through MiXCR, storing one row per CDR3 protein. This table has some 560,000 distinct CDR3 sequences, around a sixth appearing once. The CDR3 is 15 amino acids. Germline CDR1 reads KGHSH; CDR2 reads LQKENI. V shed 6 bases and J shed 4 bases, with 18 bases lying between them. The sample belongs to a study of T cells in Graves' hyperthyroidism and ophthalmopathy. Study-wide results and limits: Separation of ophthalmopathy from stable hyperthyroidism was achieved by a 13 V-J model. In the blood, most expanded thyroid clonotypes above 0.001 appeared as well.

No progression to ophthalmopathy during 18 months of follow-up defined stable disease. The receptor comes from a woman between 25 and 40 years old with Graves' hyperthyroidism. Material: blood. The chain employs TRBV18 and TRBJ1-2, with D possibly matching TRBD1 (5 bases). DNA of the CDR3: TGTGCCAGCTCTACCACGGGGGACGGGGTCTATGGCTACACCTTC. Translated, it gives CASSTTGDGVYGYTF.